This entry lists 7 T cell receptor beta chains sequenced from one sample in a study of identifying expanded T cells in peripheral blood. Some clones are missing from TCRdb's copy, which holds only in-frame ones; the method was immunoSEQ multiplex PCR. The sample lists under 150,000 clones, approximately 88% occurring once. Sequencing used blood. These receptors were obtained from a person aged 18 to 70 in good health.

In the case of this clone: Relative to the germline gene, one junction end is altered; a read error may explain this. The chain joins TRBV7-9 to TRBJ2-7; 7 bases match TRBD2. The CDR3 length is 18 residues. Per the germline V gene, CDR1 is SEHNR and CDR2 is FQNEAQ (reference sequence). The CDR3 protein is CASSQQNPGGNKVDEQYF. The CDR3 DNA sequence: TGCGCCAGCAGCCAGCAGAATCCCGGGGGGAATAAGGTAGACGAGCAGTACTTC.

This chain joins TRBV19 and TRBJ2-2; perhaps TRBD2 as D (5 bases). CDR1 is LNHDA and CDR2 is SQIVND in the germline V gene (reference sequence). Trimming left V 5 bases short and J 5 bases short, with 18 bases between. The CDR3 runs to 16 residues. Written as DNA, the CDR3 is TGTGCCAGTAGTCCCTCTGGGGAGACCCTTACCGGGGAGCTGTTTTTT. This codes for CASSPSGETLTGELFF.

The gene calls are TRBV7-2 and TRBJ1-6; D is undetermined. CDR3 length: 14 amino acids. Germline CDR1 and CDR2: SGHTA and FQGNSA. V lost 5 bases and J lost 10, with 15 bases in between. The CDR3 DNA reads as TGTGCCAGCAGCCTAGAGAGACGGAGCTCACCCCTCCACTTT. Amino acids: CASSLERRSSPLHF.

CDR3 DNA sequence: TGTGCCAGCAGAAAGGACCTGGGGCGGGGCACAGATACGCAGTATTTT. Translation: CASRKDLGRGTDTQYF. This rearrangement joins TRBV6-6 to TRBJ2-3; the D gene could be TRBD1 or TRBD2 (5 bases each). The CDR3 consists of 16 residues. The germline V gene encodes CDR1 MNHNY and CDR2 SVGAGI (reference sequence). V was pared by 6 bases and J by 1 base, with 17 bases between.

V is TRBV6-5 and J is TRBJ1-2, with a tentative D call TRBD1 (6 bases). Germline CDR1 MNHEY, CDR2 SVGAGI. The germline V and J ends were trimmed by 0 bases and 2 bases, with 13 bases remaining between them. This CDR3 is built from 16 residues. The CDR3 region is CASSYSAAGANYGYTF. Here the CDR3 DNA reads TGTGCCAGCAGTTACTCCGCCGCAGGGGCGAACTATGGCTACACCTTC.

On this clone: One junction end disagrees with the germline gene, perhaps due to a read error. This chain connects TRBV13 to TRBJ1-1, with TRBD1 identical over 7 bases. The CDR3 consists of 14 residues. The germline V gene encodes CDR1 PRHDT and CDR2 FYEKMQ (reference sequence). The DNA for the CDR3 is TGTGCCAGCAGCACCGGGACAGTCGATGTGAAGCTTGCCTTT. Protein: CASSTGTVDVKLAF.

This chain connects TRBV5-4 to TRBJ2-1; D is unclear. The CDR3 spans 18 residues. Germline loops: CDR1 SGHNT, CDR2 YYREEE (reference sequence). V shed 0 bases and J shed 4 bases, with 20 bases lying between them. CDR3 amino acids: CASSLAPTWNSTYNEQFF. DNA of the CDR3: TGTGCCAGCAGCTTGGCCCCCACGTGGAACAGTACATACAATGAGCAGTTCTTC.